These T cell receptor beta chains were read from a single sample in a study of blood T cells in healthy people across ages. TCRdb reanalysed the 5' RACE reads using MiXCR and keeps one entry per CDR3 protein. The table has hundreds of thousands of distinct CDR3 sequences, under 55% seen once. Material for sequencing was blood. The receptors originated from an older man in good health. Each CDR3 is given with its conserved first and last residue. Fields, in order: D gene, V gene, clone size, J gene, CDR3 DNA, CDR3 protein. A D gene is named only where the DNA matches it firmly. Size is omitted from some rows. Given values are once, few, many or a class for expanded clones.

.,TRBV4-2,few,TRBJ1-5,TGTGCCAGCAGCCAAAGCGGGGGGGCGCCTCAGCCCCAGCATTTT,CASSQSGGAPQPQHF
TRBD2,TRBV5-4,few,TRBJ2-7,TGTGCCAGTGCAGCGGGAGGCCTCTCGGCCCAGTACTTC,CASAAGGLSAQYF
.,TRBV5-1,few,TRBJ2-5,TGCGCCAGCAGCGTGACACAGTTAAGGGAGACCCAGTACTTC,CASSVTQLRETQYF
.,TRBV27,.,TRBJ1-1,TGTGCCAGCAGCGCCCTCGGGCGAACTGAAGCTTTCTTT,CASSALGRTEAFF
TRBD1,TRBV25-1,.,TRBJ2-1,TGTGCCAGCAGTGACGGGACAGGGTCCCTCAATGAGCAGTTCTTC,CASSDGTGSLNEQFF
.,TRBV14,.,TRBJ2-5,TGTGCCAGCAGCCAAGACCCCTCGCCCCGGGAGACCCAGTACTTC,CASSQDPSPRETQYF
TRBD1,TRBV7-2,few,TRBJ1-2,TGTGCCAGCAGCTCTGGGACAGGGAGGAGTGTACGGTTTGGCTACACCTTC,CASSSGTGRSVRFGYTF
.,TRBV21-1,.,TRBJ2-1,TGTGCCAGCAGCAAGGGCGGACAGACTTTCTACGATGAGCAGTTCTTC,CASSKGGQTFYDEQFF
.,TRBV27,.,TRBJ2-7,TGTGCCAGCCCTACCGAGGCACTTCCCTACGAGCAGTACTTC,CASPTEALPYEQYF
TRBD1,TRBV20-1,.,TRBJ2-1,TGCAGTGCTAGACCCCTCGGACAGGACAAAGCGAATGAGCAGTTCTTC,CSARPLGQDKANEQFF
.,TRBV7-2,.,TRBJ2-1,TGTGCCAGCAGCCGCCCGTCGCGGGAGCAGTTCTTC,CASSRPSREQFF
.,TRBV27,once,TRBJ2-7,TGTGCCAGCAGTTGGGCAGCTGGTCTCTCCTACGAGCAGTACTTC,CASSWAAGLSYEQYF
.,TRBV10-3,.,TRBJ1-1,TGTGCCATCAGTGAGATGGGGGGAAGGGAGAACACTGAAGCTTTCTTT,CAISEMGGRENTEAFF
TRBD2,TRBV10-3,.,TRBJ2-5,TGTGCCATCAAGATACTAGCGGGAGGGCCGGTAGGGCAAGAGACCCAGTACTTC,CAIKILAGGPVGQETQYF
TRBD1,TRBV5-1,few,TRBJ2-7,TGCGCCAGCAGCTTGCTAGGACAGGGGTCCCACGAGCAGTACTTC,CASSLLGQGSHEQYF
TRBD1,TRBV6-5,many,TRBJ2-5,TGTGCCAGCAGCCGCGGGACAGGGATTCAAGAGACCCAGTACTTC,CASSRGTGIQETQYF
.,TRBV7-2,.,TRBJ2-1,TGTGCCAGCAGCCACGAGGCTATGCGTGAGCAGTTCTTC,CASSHEAMREQFF
TRBD2,TRBV7-8,few,TRBJ2-1,TGTGCCAGCACCCAGGGTAGCGGGGGTTACAATGAGCAGTTCTTC,CASTQGSGGYNEQFF
.,TRBV4-1,.,TRBJ1-5,TGCGCCAGCTGCCAAAATTCAGGAACAGAAGGTAATCAGCCCCAGCATTTT,CASCQNSGTEGNQPQHF
TRBD2,TRBV20-1,few,TRBJ2-3,TGCAGTGCTAGAGATCAGAGGGGACTAGCAGTAAATACGCAGTATTTT,CSARDQRGLAVNTQYF
.,TRBV5-1,.,TRBJ1-1,TGCGCCAGCAGCTTGGTAGGGGGATCGAACACTGAAGCTTTCTTT,CASSLVGGSNTEAFF
.,TRBV12-3/TRBV12-4,.,TRBJ2-1,TGTGCCAGCATCCCCAGGCGGGCGCGAAACTCCTACAATGAGCAGTTCTTC,CASIPRRARNSYNEQFF
TRBD1,TRBV27,many,TRBJ2-5,TGTGCCAGCAGTTTATCACCAAATCCGGGACAGACGGAGACCCAGTACTTC,CASSLSPNPGQTETQYF
.,TRBV6-2/TRBV6-3,.,TRBJ2-1,TGTGCCAGCAGTCAGTATCGGATTGAGCAGTTCTTC,CASSQYRIEQFF
.,TRBV6-2/TRBV6-3,.,TRBJ2-5,TGTGCCAGCGGTCTGTCCCCGGGAGTGCTCCAGGAGACCCAGTACTTC,CASGLSPGVLQETQYF
.,TRBV29-1,.,TRBJ1-5,TGCAGCGTTGGTGGAGGAGTCGGCAATCAGCCCCAGCATTTT,CSVGGGVGNQPQHF
.,TRBV2,.,TRBJ2-1,TGTGCCAGCAGTGATCAGGGTCGAATCTCCTACAATGAGCAGTTCTTC,CASSDQGRISYNEQFF
.,TRBV9,few,TRBJ2-3,TGTGCCGGCAGCTTAGAGGAGGGGGACACAGATACGCAGTATTTT,CAGSLEEGDTDTQYF
TRBD2,TRBV28,few,TRBJ2-7,TGTGCCAGCAGTTTGCCCTTAGGGACTAGCGGGAGGAGCTCCTACGAGCAGTACTTC,CASSLPLGTSGRSSYEQYF
.,TRBV4-3,.,TRBJ1-2,TGCGCCAGCAGCCAGGGTACAAGTCCCCCAGGCTACACCTTC,CASSQGTSPPGYTF
TRBD1,TRBV7-2,.,TRBJ2-7,TGTGCCAGCAGCTCCCCAGGACAGGGATGGTCCTACGAGCAGTACTTC,CASSSPGQGWSYEQYF
TRBD2,TRBV27,.,TRBJ2-1,TGTGCCAGCAGCACAGCGGGGGGCGGCTCCTACAATGAGCAGTTCTTC,CASSTAGGGSYNEQFF
.,TRBV4-2,.,TRBJ2-7,TGTGCCAGCAGCCAAGGCACGGTGGGTTTGTCCTACGAGCAGTACTTC,CASSQGTVGLSYEQYF
.,TRBV20-1,.,TRBJ2-1,TGCAGTGCTAGAGATTGGGGAGACGGGGACTCCTACAATGAGCAGTTCTTC,CSARDWGDGDSYNEQFF
TRBD1,TRBV27,.,TRBJ1-6,TGTGCCAGCACCATCACGGGACAGCTGAATTCACCCCTCCACTTT,CASTITGQLNSPLHF
TRBD1,TRBV19,.,TRBJ2-5,TGTGCCAGTAGTGCGGACAGGGACGGAGAGACCCAGTACTTC,CASSADRDGETQYF
.,TRBV6-6,many,TRBJ2-1,TGTGCCAGCAGATACGATCTAGCCACCTACAATGAGCAGTTCTTC,CASRYDLATYNEQFF
.,TRBV28,.,TRBJ1-1,TGTGCCAGCACCCTGGGAGGGGTGGTGAACACTGAAGCTTTCTTT,CASTLGGVVNTEAFF
TRBD1,TRBV28,.,TRBJ1-1,TGTGCCAGCACCCCCCGGGACAGGATGAACACTGAAGCTTTCTTT,CASTPRDRMNTEAFF